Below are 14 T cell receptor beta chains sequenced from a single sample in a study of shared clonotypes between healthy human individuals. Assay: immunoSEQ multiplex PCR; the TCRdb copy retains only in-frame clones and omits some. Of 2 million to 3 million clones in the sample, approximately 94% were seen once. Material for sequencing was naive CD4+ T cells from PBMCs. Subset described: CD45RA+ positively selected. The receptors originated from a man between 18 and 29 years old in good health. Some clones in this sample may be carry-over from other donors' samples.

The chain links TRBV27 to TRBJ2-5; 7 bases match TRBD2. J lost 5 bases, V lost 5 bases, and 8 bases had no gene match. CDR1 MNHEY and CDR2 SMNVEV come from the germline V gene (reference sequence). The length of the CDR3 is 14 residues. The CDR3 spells CASSARYGGETQYF. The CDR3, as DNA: TGTGCCAGCAGTGCCCGTTACGGGGGGGAGACCCAGTACTTC.

CDR3 region: CASSATPRTGPENTEAFF. In DNA form, the CDR3 reads TGTGCCAGCAGCGCAACCCCCCGGACAGGGCCCGAGAACACTGAAGCTTTCTTT. The rearrangement uses TRBV9 and TRBJ1-1; 8 bases are a match to TRBD1. Germline V CDR1 and CDR2: SGDLS, YYNGEE. With 3 bases clipped from V and 1 base from J, the junction kept 14 bases outside the gene matches. CDR3 length equals 18 residues.

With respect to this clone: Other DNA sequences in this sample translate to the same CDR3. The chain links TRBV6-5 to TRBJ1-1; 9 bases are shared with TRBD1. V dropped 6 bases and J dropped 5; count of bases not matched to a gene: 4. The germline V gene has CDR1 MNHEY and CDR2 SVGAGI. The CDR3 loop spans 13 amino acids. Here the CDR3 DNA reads TGTGCCAGCAGGAGACAGGGGGGGACTGAAGCTTTCTTT. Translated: CASRRQGGTEAFF.

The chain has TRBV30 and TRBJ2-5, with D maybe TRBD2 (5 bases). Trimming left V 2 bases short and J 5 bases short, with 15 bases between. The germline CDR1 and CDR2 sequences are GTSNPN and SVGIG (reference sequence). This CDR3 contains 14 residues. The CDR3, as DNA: TGTGCCTGGAGTCCACTAGGCGTAAGGGAGACCCAGTACTTC. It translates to CAWSPLGVRETQYF.

CDR3 nucleotides: TGTGCCAGTACCAGAGACCGGGGCAGTGAGCAGTTCTTC. This encodes CASTRDRGSEQFF. The genes are TRBV19 and TRBJ2-1; D possibly matches TRBD1 or TRBD2 (5 bases each). V gave up 7 bases and J gave up 9 bases, with 16 bases separating them. Germline assignment: CDR1 LNHDA and CDR2 SQIVND (reference sequence). This CDR3 contains 13 residues.

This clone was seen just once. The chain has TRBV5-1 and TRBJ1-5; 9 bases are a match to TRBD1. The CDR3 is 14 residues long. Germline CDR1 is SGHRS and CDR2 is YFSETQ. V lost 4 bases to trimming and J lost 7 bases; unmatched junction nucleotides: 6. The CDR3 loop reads CASSTGTGKQPQHF. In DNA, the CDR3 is TGCGCCAGCAGCACCGGGACAGGGAAGCAGCCCCAGCATTTT.

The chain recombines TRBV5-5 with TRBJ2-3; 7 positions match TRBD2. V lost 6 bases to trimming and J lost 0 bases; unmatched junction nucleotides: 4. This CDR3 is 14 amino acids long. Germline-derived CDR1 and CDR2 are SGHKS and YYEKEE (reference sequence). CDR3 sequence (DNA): TGTGCCAGCACCTTTAGCGGGAGCACAGATACGCAGTATTTT. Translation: CASTFSGSTDTQYF.

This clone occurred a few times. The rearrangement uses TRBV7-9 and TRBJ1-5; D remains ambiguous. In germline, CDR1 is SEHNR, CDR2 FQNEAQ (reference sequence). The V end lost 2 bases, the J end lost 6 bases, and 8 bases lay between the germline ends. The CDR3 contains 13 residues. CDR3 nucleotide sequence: TGTGCCAGCAGCTTAAGTGCGGGTCAGCCCCAGCATTTT. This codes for CASSLSAGQPQHF.

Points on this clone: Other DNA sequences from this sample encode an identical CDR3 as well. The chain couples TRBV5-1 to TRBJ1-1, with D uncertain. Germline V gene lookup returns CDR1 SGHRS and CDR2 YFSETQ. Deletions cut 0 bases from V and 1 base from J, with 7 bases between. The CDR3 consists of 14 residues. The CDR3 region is CASSLDTANTEAFF. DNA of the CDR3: TGCGCCAGCAGCTTGGACACAGCGAACACTGAAGCTTTCTTT.

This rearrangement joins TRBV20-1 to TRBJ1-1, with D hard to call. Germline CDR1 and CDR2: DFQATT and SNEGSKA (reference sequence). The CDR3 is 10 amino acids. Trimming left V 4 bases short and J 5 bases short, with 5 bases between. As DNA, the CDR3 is TGCAGTGCTAAAGCAACTGAAGCTTTCTTT. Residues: CSAKATEAFF.

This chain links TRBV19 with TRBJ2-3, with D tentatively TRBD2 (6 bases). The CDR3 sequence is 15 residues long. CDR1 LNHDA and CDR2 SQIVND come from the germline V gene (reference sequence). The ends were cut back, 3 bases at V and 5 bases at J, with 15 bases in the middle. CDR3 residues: CASSIGGARLDTQYF. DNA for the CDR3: TGTGCCAGTAGTATTGGAGGGGCGCGATTAGATACGCAGTATTTT.

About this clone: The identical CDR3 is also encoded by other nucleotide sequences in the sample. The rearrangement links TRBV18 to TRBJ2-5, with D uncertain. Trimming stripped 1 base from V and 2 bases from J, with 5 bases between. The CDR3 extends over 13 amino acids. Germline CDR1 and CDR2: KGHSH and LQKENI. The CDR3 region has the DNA TGTGCCAGCTCACCACGACAACAAGAGACCCAGTACTTC. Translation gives CASSPRQQETQYF.

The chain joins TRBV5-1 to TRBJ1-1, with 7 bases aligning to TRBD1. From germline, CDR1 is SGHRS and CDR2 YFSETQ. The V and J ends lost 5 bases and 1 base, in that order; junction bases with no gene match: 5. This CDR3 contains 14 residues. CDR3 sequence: CASRAGTANTEAFF. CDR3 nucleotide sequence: TGCGCCAGCAGGGCCGGGACAGCGAACACTGAAGCTTTCTTT. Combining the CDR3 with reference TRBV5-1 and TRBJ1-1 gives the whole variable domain KAGVTQTPRYLIKTRGQQVTLSCSPISGHRSVSWYQQTPGQGLQFLFEYFSETQRNKGNFPGRFSGRQFSNSRSEMNVSTLELGDSALYLCASRAGTANTEAFFGQGTRLTVV.

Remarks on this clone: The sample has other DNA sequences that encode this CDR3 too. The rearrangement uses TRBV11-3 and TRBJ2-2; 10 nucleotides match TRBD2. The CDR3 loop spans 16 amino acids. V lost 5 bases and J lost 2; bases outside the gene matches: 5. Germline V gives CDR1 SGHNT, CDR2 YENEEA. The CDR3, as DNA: TGTGCCAGCAGCCCACGGACTAGCGGAAACACCGGGGAGCTGTTTTTT. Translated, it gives CASSPRTSGNTGELFF.